One TCR beta chain is described in this entry. The data stem from a study of blood T cell repertoires in COVID-19. In the study overall: Collection of acute and convalescent COVID-19 samples took place in the United States, Italy and Spain. The cDNA or gDNA used as material had been derived from T cells, B-cell-depleted T cells, or PBMCs.

Original data processing: Reference gene primer amplification in the assay estimated nucleated cell counts. The assay was immunoSEQ multiplex PCR, and TCRdb's table has in-frame clones only and misses some. V, J and clone size derive from that table, while D and trimming were established from the DNA sequence. Among tens of thousands of clones listed, approximately 86% were seen once. The TCR comes from a man in his 70s with acute or convalescent COVID-19. The sample consisted of peripheral blood.

As DNA, the CDR3 is TGCAGCGTAGACCCCGGGGGGGAAGGTGGCTACACCTTC. Amino acids: CSVDPGGEGGYTF. This chain joins TRBV29-1 and TRBJ1-2; tentatively, D is TRBD1 (5 bases). CDR1 and CDR2 (germline): SQVTM, ANQGSEA. The CDR3 length is 13 residues. V lost 6 bases and J 7 bases, leaving 18 bases between the germline ends.